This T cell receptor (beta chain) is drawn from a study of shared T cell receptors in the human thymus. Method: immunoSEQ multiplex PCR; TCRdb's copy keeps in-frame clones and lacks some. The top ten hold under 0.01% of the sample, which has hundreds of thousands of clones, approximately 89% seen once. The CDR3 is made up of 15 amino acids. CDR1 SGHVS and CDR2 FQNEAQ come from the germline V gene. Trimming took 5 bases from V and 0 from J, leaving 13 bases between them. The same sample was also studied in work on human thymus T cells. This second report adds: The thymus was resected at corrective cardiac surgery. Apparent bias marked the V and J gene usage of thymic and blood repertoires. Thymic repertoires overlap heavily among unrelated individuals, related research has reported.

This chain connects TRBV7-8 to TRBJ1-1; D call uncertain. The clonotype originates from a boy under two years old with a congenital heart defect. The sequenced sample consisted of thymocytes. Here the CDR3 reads CASSIVRSLNTEAFF. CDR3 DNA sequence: TGTGCCAGCAGCATTGTGCGGAGTCTGAACACTGAAGCTTTCTTT.